These T cell receptor beta chains were read from a single sample in a study of patients and donors after allogeneic stem cell transplantation. Each CDR3 protein is one row after TCRdb ran MiXCR on the RT-PCR reads. In the table there are about 230,000 distinct CDR3 sequences, 11% to 15% of which are singletons. Sequencing used blood, either unsorted or a sorted T cell fraction (not recorded which). Receptors were obtained from a human donor who was either an allogeneic HSCT recipient or a stem cell or donor lymphocyte infusion donor (not recorded which). It is not recorded whose cells these are; they may come from a transplant donor. Each CDR3 is given with its conserved first and last residue. D genes are given only for firm matches. Clone size is given for some rows only: seen once, a few or many times, or a class if the clone is expanded.

D gene	V gene	clone size	J gene	CDR3 protein	CDR3 DNA
-	TRBV5-1	few	TRBJ2-3	CASSLSTSTDTQYF	TGCGCCAGCAGCTTAAGTACTAGCACAGATACGCAGTATTTT
-	TRBV12-3/TRBV12-4	few	TRBJ1-1	CASSLSGTSRGAFF	TGTGCCAGCAGTCTAAGCGGGACTTCTCGCGGAGCTTTCTTT
-	TRBV5-1	-	TRBJ2-4	CASSLEGRPDNIQYF	TGCGCCAGCAGCTTGGAGGGCAGGCCCGACAACATTCAGTACTTC
-	TRBV19	-	TRBJ1-5	CASSIDHTSNQPQHF	TGTGCCAGTAGTATTGACCACACGAGCAATCAGCCCCAGCATTTT
-	TRBV5-6	-	TRBJ1-5	CASSLWSGTSNQPQHF	TGTGCCAGCAGCTTGTGGTCGGGGACTAGCAATCAGCCCCAGCATTTT
TRBD1	TRBV11-3	-	TRBJ1-2	CASSPRTGGAFGYTF	TGTGCCAGCAGCCCTCGGACAGGGGGCGCGTTTGGCTACACCTTC
TRBD2	TRBV6-1	-	TRBJ2-7	CASSAPLAGGSSYEQYF	TGTGCCAGCAGTGCTCCCTTGGCGGGGGGAAGCTCCTACGAGCAGTACTTC
TRBD1	TRBV29-1	-	TRBJ1-1	CSVGVGTGYTEAFF	TGCAGCGTTGGAGTGGGGACAGGGTACACTGAAGCTTTCTTT
TRBD1	TRBV12-3/TRBV12-4	many	TRBJ1-5	CASSPRGGIGSNQPQHF	TGTGCCAGCAGTCCCAGGGGGGGAATCGGAAGCAATCAGCCCCAGCATTTT
-	TRBV7-3	-	TRBJ2-3	CASSMRESGKDTQYF	TGTGCCAGCAGCATGCGAGAGTCGGGGAAAGATACGCAGTATTTT
-	TRBV6-1	-	TRBJ1-5	CASRPGPSNQPQHF	TGTGCCAGCAGGCCGGGACCGAGCAATCAGCCCCAGCATTTT